This T cell receptor beta chain emerged from a study of response to subunit inactivated influenza vaccine. V lost 9 bases and J lost 2; bases outside the gene matches: 10. The CDR3 spans 14 residues. Per the germline V gene, CDR1 is MDHEN and CDR2 is SYDVKM. TCRdb redid the calling of the RT-PCR reads with MiXCR, one entry per CDR3 protein. The sample contains approximately 700,000 distinct CDR3 sequences, approximately 15% of which appear only once. This clonotype appeared many times. V usage is TRBV28 and J usage is TRBJ2-7; 7 bases line up with TRBD1. This sequence originates from a man aged 45-65 years who received an inactivated influenza vaccine. The material sequenced was PBMCs from blood, taken 14 to 15 days before vaccination. CDR3: CASKITGTAYEQYF. The CDR3 nucleotides are TGTGCCAGTAAAATTACCGGGACAGCCTACGAGCAGTACTTC.